The sequence of this T cell receptor (beta chain) was determined in a study of spatial heterogeneity in lung cancer. TCRdb re-called the 5' RACE reads with MiXCR, one entry per CDR3 protein. Of 90,000 to 95,000 distinct CDR3 sequences in the sample, 9.5% to 15% were seen once. Indicated time point: sample taken at primary tumor resection. The sequenced material consisted of unsorted whole RNA from tumor, nontumor lung or frozen PBMC. A total of about 73 untreated early-stage non-small cell lung cancer patients served as donors. The V end lost 0 bases, the J end lost 4 bases, and 13 bases lay between the germline ends. This CDR3 has 16 residues. Germline V CDR1 and CDR2: LGHNA, YSLEER. In this sample, this clonotype turned up many times.

The chain is built from TRBV4-3 and TRBJ2-1; D is perhaps TRBD1 or TRBD2 (5 bases each). The sequencing used PBMCs, collected at surgery. The TCR was taken from a male donor with early-stage non-small cell lung cancer. The CDR3 DNA reads as TGCGCCAGCAGCCAAGACGGGGCAGGAGTATACAATGAGCAGTTCTTC. As protein: CASSQDGAGVYNEQFF.